The following is a TCR beta chain sequence with its context. The antigen is undetermined. A read error may account for a junction end that differs from germline. These data originate in a study of T-cell reconstitution after alpha-beta-depleted transplantation in children. Findings of the study overall: One year after transplant, T-cell counts and diversity came mostly from newly produced T cells. It was surviving recipient T cells and thymic progenitors that gave some patients high TCRbeta diversity at day 60. Approximately two months post-transplant, alpha-beta T cells reportedly originated from several hundred expanded graft clones.

During its preparation, the TCRbeta library received unique molecular identifiers. TCRdb re-called the PCR reads through MiXCR, storing one row per CDR3 protein. The table records about 180,000 distinct CDR3 sequences, over 8.5% of them present only once. Per germline, CDR1 DFQATT and CDR2 SNEGSKA (reference sequence). The CDR3 runs 14 residues. The J gene is TRBJ2-7, the V gene TRBV20-1, with a tentative D call TRBD2 (6 bases). The clonotype originates from a boy aged 2-9 years with acute myeloid leukemia, due to receive a stem cell transplant. Sequencing used PBMCs, obtained before TCRalphabeta/CD19-depleted stem cell transplant. The CDR3 nucleotides read TGCAGTGCAACCACTACCGGGAGCTCCTACGAGCAATACTTC. Translating gives CSATTTGSSYEQYF.